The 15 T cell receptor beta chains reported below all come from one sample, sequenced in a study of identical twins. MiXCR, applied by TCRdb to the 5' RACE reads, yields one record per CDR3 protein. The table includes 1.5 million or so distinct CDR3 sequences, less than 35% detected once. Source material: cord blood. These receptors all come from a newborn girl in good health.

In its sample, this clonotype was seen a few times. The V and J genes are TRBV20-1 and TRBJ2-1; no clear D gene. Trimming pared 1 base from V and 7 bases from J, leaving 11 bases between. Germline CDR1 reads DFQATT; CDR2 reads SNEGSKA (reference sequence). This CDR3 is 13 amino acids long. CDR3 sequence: CSARGFLRNEQFF. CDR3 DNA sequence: TGCAGTGCTAGAGGATTTCTCAGGAATGAGCAGTTCTTC.

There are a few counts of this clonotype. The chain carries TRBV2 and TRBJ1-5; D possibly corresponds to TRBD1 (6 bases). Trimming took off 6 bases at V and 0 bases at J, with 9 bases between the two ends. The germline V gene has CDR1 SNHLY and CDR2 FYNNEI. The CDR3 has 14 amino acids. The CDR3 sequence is CASRRQVSNQPQHF. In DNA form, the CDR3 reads TGTGCCAGCAGGAGACAGGTTAGCAATCAGCCCCAGCATTTT.

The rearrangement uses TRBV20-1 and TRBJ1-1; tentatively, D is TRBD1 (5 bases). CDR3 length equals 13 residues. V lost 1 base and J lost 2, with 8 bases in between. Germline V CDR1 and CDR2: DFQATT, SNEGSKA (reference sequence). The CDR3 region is CSARGGINTEAFF. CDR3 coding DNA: TGCAGTGCTAGAGGGGGGATCAACACTGAAGCTTTCTTT.

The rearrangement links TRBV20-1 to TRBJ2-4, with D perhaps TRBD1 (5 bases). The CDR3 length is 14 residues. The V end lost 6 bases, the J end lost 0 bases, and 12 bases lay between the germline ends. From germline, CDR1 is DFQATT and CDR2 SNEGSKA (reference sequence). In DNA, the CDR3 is TGCAGTGCGCGGACACAATTAGCCAAAAACATTCAGTACTTC. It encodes CSARTQLAKNIQYF.

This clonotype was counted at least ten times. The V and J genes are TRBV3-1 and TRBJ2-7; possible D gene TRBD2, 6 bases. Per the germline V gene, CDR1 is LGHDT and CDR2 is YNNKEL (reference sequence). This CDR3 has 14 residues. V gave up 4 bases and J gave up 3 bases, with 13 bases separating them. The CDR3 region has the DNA TGTGCCAGCAGCCTACGGGGGTCGTTCTACGAGCAGTACTTC. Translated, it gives CASSLRGSFYEQYF.

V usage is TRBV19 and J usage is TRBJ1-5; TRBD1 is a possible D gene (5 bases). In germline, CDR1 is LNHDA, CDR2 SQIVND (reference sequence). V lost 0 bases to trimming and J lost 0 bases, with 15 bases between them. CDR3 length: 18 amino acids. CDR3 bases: TGTGCCAGTAGTATAGAATTATGGGGCGCCTATAGCAATCAGCCCCAGCATTTT. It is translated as CASSIELWGAYSNQPQHF.

In DNA, the CDR3 is TGCGCCAGCAGCACACTGACTAGCGGGGGGACCAATGAGCAGTTCTTC. The encoded protein is CASSTLTSGGTNEQFF. The chain uses TRBV5-1 and TRBJ2-1, with 13 bases that match TRBD2. V dropped 4 bases and J dropped 6; count of bases not matched to a gene: 7. The CDR3 covers 16 residues. The germline V gene encodes CDR1 SGHRS and CDR2 YFSETQ.

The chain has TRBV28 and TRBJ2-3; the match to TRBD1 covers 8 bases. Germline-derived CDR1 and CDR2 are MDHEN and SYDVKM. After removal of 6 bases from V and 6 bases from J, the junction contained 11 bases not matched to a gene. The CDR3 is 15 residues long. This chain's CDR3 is CASSPFGRGPDTQYF. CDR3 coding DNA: TGTGCCAGCAGCCCTTTCGGCAGGGGGCCGGATACGCAGTATTTT.

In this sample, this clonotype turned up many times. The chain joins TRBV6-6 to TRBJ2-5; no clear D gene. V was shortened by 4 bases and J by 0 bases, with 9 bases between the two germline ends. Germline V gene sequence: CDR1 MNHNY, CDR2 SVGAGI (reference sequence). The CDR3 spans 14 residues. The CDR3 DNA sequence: TGTGCCAGCAGTTCGACTGGGTACCAAGAGACCCAGTACTTC. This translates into CASSSTGYQETQYF.

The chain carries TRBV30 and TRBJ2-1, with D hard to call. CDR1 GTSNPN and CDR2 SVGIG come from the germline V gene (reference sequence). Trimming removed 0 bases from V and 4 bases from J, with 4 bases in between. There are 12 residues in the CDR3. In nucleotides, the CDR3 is TGTGCCTGGAGTGTGGGGTACAATGAGCAGTTCTTC. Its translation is CAWSVGYNEQFF.

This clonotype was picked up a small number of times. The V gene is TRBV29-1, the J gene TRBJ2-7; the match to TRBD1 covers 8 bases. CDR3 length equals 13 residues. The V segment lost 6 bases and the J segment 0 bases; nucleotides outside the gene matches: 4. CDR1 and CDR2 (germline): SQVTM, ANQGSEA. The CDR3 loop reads CSVAGQGSYEQYF. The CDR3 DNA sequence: TGCAGCGTGGCCGGACAGGGCTCCTACGAGCAGTACTTC.

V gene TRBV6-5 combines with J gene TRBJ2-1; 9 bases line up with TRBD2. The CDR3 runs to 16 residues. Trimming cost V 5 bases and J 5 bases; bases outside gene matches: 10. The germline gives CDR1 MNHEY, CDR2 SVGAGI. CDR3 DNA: TGTGCCAGCAGTCCTATTAGCGGGAGAGTGCACAATGAGCAGTTCTTC. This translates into CASSPISGRVHNEQFF.

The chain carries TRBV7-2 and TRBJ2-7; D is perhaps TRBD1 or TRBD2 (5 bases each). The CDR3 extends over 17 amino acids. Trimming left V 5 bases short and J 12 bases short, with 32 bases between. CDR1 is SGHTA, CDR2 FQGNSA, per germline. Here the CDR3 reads CASSAPGTTAAKETRYF. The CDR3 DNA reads TGTGCCAGCAGCGCTCCGGGGACCACCGCTGCTAAAGAGACCCGGTACTTC. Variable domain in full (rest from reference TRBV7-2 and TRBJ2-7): GAGVSQSPSNKVTEKGKDVELRCDPISGHTALYWYRQSLGQGLEFLIYFQGNSAPDKSGLPSDRFSAERTGGSVSTLTIQRTQQEDSAVYLCASSAPGTTAAKETRYFGPGTRLTVT.

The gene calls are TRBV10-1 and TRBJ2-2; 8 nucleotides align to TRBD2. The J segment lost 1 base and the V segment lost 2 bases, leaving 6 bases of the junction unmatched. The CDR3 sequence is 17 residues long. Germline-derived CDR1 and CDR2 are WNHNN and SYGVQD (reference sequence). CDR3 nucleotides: TGCGCCAGCAGTGAGCCGGCCAGCGGGGGGAACACCGGGGAGCTGTTTTTT. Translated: CASSEPASGGNTGELFF.

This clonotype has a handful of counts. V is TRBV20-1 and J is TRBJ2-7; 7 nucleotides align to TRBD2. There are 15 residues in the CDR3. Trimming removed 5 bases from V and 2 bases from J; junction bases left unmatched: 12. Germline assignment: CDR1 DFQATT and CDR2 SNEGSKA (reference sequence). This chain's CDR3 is CSALAAPGLPYEQYF. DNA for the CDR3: TGCAGTGCTCTCGCGGCCCCGGGACTACCCTACGAGCAGTACTTC.